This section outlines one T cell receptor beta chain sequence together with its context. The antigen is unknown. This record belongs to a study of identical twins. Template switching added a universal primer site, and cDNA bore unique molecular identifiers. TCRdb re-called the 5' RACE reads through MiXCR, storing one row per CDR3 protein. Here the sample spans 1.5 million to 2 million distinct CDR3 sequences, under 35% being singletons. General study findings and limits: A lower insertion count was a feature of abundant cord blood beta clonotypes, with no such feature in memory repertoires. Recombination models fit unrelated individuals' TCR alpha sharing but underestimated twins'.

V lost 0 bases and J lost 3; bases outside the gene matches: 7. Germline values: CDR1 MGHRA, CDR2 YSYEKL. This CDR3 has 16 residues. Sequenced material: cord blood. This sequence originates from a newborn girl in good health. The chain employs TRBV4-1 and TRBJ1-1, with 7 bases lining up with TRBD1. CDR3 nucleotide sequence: TGCGCCAGCAGCCAAGATCCGACAGGGTGGGACACTGAAGCTTTCTTT. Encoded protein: CASSQDPTGWDTEAFF.